The 18 T cell receptor beta chains below come from one sample, sequenced in a study of blood T cell repertoires in COVID-19. Measured with immunoSEQ multiplex PCR; TCRdb has only the in-frame clones, and not every one. The sample carries about 130,000 clones, about 80% recorded once. Specimen: peripheral blood. Receptors were obtained from a woman over 75 with acute or convalescent COVID-19.

The rearrangement links TRBV6-6 to TRBJ1-5; no reliable D call. This CDR3 is 16 amino acids long. Looked up from germline, CDR1 is MNHNY and CDR2 is SVGAGI (reference sequence). The V gene lost 6 bases and the J gene lost 2 bases, with 17 bases spanning the gap. As DNA, the CDR3 is TGTGCCAGCAGCCCGGGCGGTGGGAGGGGCAATCAGCCCCAGCATTTT. It codes for CASSPGGGRGNQPQHF.

This clone was seen more than once but under ten times. The chain has TRBV7-3 and TRBJ2-5; TRBD2 might be the D (5 bases). Trimming took 2 bases from V and 8 from J, leaving 18 bases between them. The CDR3 length is 15 residues. CDR1 is SGHTA, CDR2 FQGTGA, per germline. Here the CDR3 DNA reads TGTGCCAGCAGCTTAGCGCCTGACCAAGGGAGTACCCAGTACTTC. This translates into CASSLAPDQGSTQYF.

V and J are TRBV7-9 and TRBJ1-2, with D uncertain. V lost 8 bases and J lost 4, with 11 bases in between. Germline V CDR1 and CDR2: SEHNR, FQNEAQ (reference sequence). This CDR3 contains 12 residues. In DNA form, the CDR3 reads TGTGCCAGCCTTGGAGGGTTCTATGGCTACACCTTC. Translation: CASLGGFYGYTF.

This clone was observed once. The chain joins TRBV3-1 (or the pseudogene TRBV3-2) to TRBJ2-4, with a weak D call TRBD1 (5 bases). Germline-derived CDR1 and CDR2 are LGHDT and YNNKEL (reference sequence). V was pared by 2 bases and J by 1 base, with 21 bases between. The CDR3 runs to 19 residues. The CDR3 sequence is CASSQPQGKAGSAKNIQYF. CDR3 DNA: TGTGCCAGCAGCCAACCCCAGGGAAAGGCAGGAAGCGCCAAAAACATTCAGTACTTC.

CDR3 DNA: TGTGCCAGCAGCTTGGACTCCGGGACTAGGGGTGAGGAGCAGTACTTC. Amino acid sequence: CASSLDSGTRGEEQYF. This chain uses TRBV7-6 with TRBJ2-7; the match to TRBD2 covers 8 bases. From germline, CDR1 is SGHVS and CDR2 FNYEAQ. The CDR3 totals 16 residues. V trimming: 3 bases; J trimming: 7 bases; junction bases outside the gene matches: 14.

The chain combines TRBV5-5 with TRBJ2-1; no reliable D call. Trimming took off 2 bases at V and 9 bases at J, with 3 bases between the two ends. The CDR3 is 10 residues long. CDR1 and CDR2 (germline): SGHKS, YYEKEE (reference sequence). The CDR3, as DNA: TGTGCCAGCAGCTTTAGTGAGCAGTTCTTC. Residues: CASSFSEQFF.

The chain couples TRBV10-3 to TRBJ1-2, with TRBD1 matching over 8 bases. The CDR3 is 14 amino acids. V shed 8 bases, J shed 3 bases, and the junction held 8 bases outside the gene matches. The germline gives CDR1 ENHRY, CDR2 SYGVKD. CDR3 nucleotides: TGTGCCATCTTTGAGACAGGGGCCGACTATGGCTACACCTTC. It translates to CAIFETGADYGYTF.

This chain joins TRBV3-1 (or the pseudogene TRBV3-2) and TRBJ2-3, with D tentatively TRBD2 (5 bases). CDR3 length: 14 residues. Germline assignment: CDR1 LGHDT and CDR2 YNNKEL (reference sequence). Trimming removed 6 bases at V and 4 bases at J, with 14 bases between. CDR3 region: CASRDFDASDTQYF. The CDR3 DNA reads TGTGCCAGCAGGGACTTCGACGCGTCAGATACGCAGTATTTT.

The chain uses TRBV5-1 and TRBJ1-4; D call uncertain. Looked up from germline, CDR1 is SGHRS and CDR2 is YFSETQ. There are 15 residues in the CDR3. Trimming left V 0 bases short and J 4 bases short, with 10 bases between. DNA for the CDR3: TGCGCCAGCAGCTTGGCGGTCGGTTATAATGAAAAACTGTTTTTT. It yields the protein CASSLAVGYNEKLFF.

This clone occurred once. V gene TRBV5-1 combines with J gene TRBJ2-7; 7 bases line up with TRBD1. This CDR3 contains 16 residues. Germline V gives CDR1 SGHRS, CDR2 YFSETQ. The ends lost 4 bases at V and 1 base at J; junction bases unmatched: 11. Here the CDR3 reads CASSPQTGTLSYEQYF. Written as DNA, the CDR3 is TGCGCCAGCAGCCCCCAGACAGGGACATTATCCTACGAGCAGTACTTC. The entire variable domain, with the rest obtained from reference TRBV5-1 and TRBJ2-7, is as follows: KAGVTQTPRYLIKTRGQQVTLSCSPISGHRSVSWYQQTPGQGLQFLFEYFSETQRNKGNFPGRFSGRQFSNSRSEMNVSTLELGDSALYLCASSPQTGTLSYEQYFGPGTRLTVT.

This clone was seen only once. CDR3 coding DNA: TGCGCCAGCAGTCCCAGACAGGGCGAGCAGTACTTC. Protein product: CASSPRQGEQYF. The V and J genes are TRBV4-1 and TRBJ2-7; 7 bases match TRBD1. Germline V CDR1 and CDR2: MGHRA, YSYEKL. The CDR3 has 12 residues. With 6 bases clipped from V and 6 bases from J, the junction kept 5 bases outside the gene matches.

The chain joins TRBV21-1 to TRBJ1-6. TRBV21-1 is a recognized pseudogene. The CDR3 runs 17 residues. The CDR3 loop is CASSSLGGSPYNSPLHF. For the CDR3, the DNA is TGTGCCAGCAGCTCCCTGGGGGGGAGCCCCTATAATTCACCCCTCCACTTT.

V and J are TRBV7-2 and TRBJ1-5; D is uncertain. The CDR3 has 14 amino acids. Germline-derived CDR1 and CDR2 are SGHTA and FQGNSA. Trimming cost V 0 bases and J 5 bases, with 8 bases left between them. The CDR3 DNA reads TGTGCCAGCAGCTTAGCTCGGGTTTATCAGCCCCAGCATTTT. This sequence encodes CASSLARVYQPQHF.

This sequence joins TRBV2 and TRBJ2-5, with a weak D call TRBD2 (6 bases). The CDR3 contains 14 residues. The germline V gene has CDR1 SNHLY and CDR2 FYNNEI. Trimming pared 1 base from V and 1 base from J, leaving 7 bases between. The CDR3 loop is CASSEGGLQETQYF. Written as DNA, the CDR3 is TGTGCCAGCAGTGAAGGGGGACTCCAAGAGACCCAGTACTTC.

V gene TRBV6-5 combines with J gene TRBJ1-2, with 8 bases identical to TRBD1. This CDR3 is 12 amino acids long. Looked up from germline, CDR1 is MNHEY and CDR2 is SVGAGI. Losses at the gene ends were 5 bases for V and 5 bases for J; bases not matched to a gene: 1. The CDR3 nucleotides read TGTGCCAGCAGTACAGGGGGGTATGGCTACACCTTC. It yields the protein CASSTGGYGYTF.

The V gene is TRBV4-2, the J gene TRBJ1-2; TRBD1 agrees at 10 bases. V dropped 0 bases and J dropped 2; count of bases not matched to a gene: 12. The CDR3 loop spans 19 amino acids. Germline CDR1 reads LGHNA; CDR2 reads YNFKEQ. The CDR3 coding sequence is TGTGCCAGCAGCCAAGATTCCCCGACAGGGGGCATTGTAAACTATGGCTACACCTTC. Its protein product is CASSQDSPTGGIVNYGYTF.

The chain joins TRBV4-3 to TRBJ2-7; weak D call: TRBD1 (6 bases). V dropped 1 base and J dropped 5 bases, with 12 bases sitting between them. Germline V CDR1 and CDR2: LGHNA, YSLEER. The CDR3 loop spans 14 amino acids. The CDR3, as DNA: TGCGCCAGCAGCCAAGGACAGGTAGGCGACGAGCAGTACTTC. As protein: CASSQGQVGDEQYF.

This rearrangement joins TRBV4-1 to TRBJ1-4; D might be TRBD1 (6 bases). CDR1 and CDR2 (germline): MGHRA, YSYEKL. CDR3 size: 15 residues. V shed 4 bases and J shed 5 bases, with 14 bases lying between them. CDR3 amino acids: CASSRRQDQNEKLFF. The CDR3 nucleotides read TGCGCCAGCAGCCGTAGACAGGATCAGAATGAAAAACTGTTTTTT.